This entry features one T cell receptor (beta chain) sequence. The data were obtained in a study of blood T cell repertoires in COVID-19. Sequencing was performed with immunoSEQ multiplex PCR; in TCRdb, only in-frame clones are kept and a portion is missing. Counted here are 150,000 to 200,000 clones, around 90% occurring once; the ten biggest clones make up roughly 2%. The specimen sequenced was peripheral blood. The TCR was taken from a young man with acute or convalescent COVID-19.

CDR3 residues: CASSQTGEPGEAFF. The CDR3 DNA follows: TGCGCCAGCAGCCAGACAGGGGAGCCGGGTGAAGCTTTCTTT. The chain has TRBV4-1 and TRBJ1-1; 8 nucleotides match TRBD1. The J segment lost 7 bases and the V segment lost 3 bases, leaving 7 bases of the junction unmatched. CDR3 length equals 14 residues. Germline-derived CDR1 and CDR2 are MGHRA and YSYEKL.